This section outlines one T cell receptor beta chain sequence together with its context. Its antigen remains unknown. This sample also contains other DNA sequences that code for the same CDR3. The source of the sample is a study of radiation and T cells in renal cell carcinoma. For the study at large: Nephrectomy followed 15 Gy stereotactic body radiation by 4 weeks. Findings and limits, study-wide: No pretreatment tumor biopsies were available for baseline clonotypes. Top tumor clonotypes rose in blood 2 weeks post-radiation, then contracted.

Time point of the sample: blood 2 weeks post-SBRT. Documented treatment: 15 Gy SBRT to primary tumor, nephrectomy 4 weeks later. After SBRT, blood was collected at 2 and 4 weeks, plus baseline. The protocol was immunoSEQ multiplex PCR, while the TCRdb copy is restricted to in-frame clones and leaves out a portion. The table has 150,000 to 180,000 clones, about nine tenths seen once. Trimming cost V 2 bases and J 3 bases, with 11 bases left between them. This CDR3 contains 15 residues. Germline CDR1 is KGHSH and CDR2 is LQKENI. The sequencing used blood, collected from a patient whose treatment included radiotherapy and nephrectomy. The receptor was derived from a woman aged 45-65 years with renal cell carcinoma. The rearrangement links TRBV18 to TRBJ1-5; D is perhaps TRBD1 (5 bases). CDR3 sequence: CASSPETGLNQPQHF. The DNA of the CDR3 is TGTGCCAGCTCACCAGAGACGGGGCTCAATCAGCCCCAGCATTTT.